The 15 T cell receptor beta chains presented below share a single source sample, sequenced in a study of response to subunit inactivated influenza vaccine listed by TCRdb under 2018. Library construction relied on RT-PCR. Sequencing was carried out with an Illumina HiSeq 2500. TCRdb applied fastp at Q25 and MiXCR to the public reads, then kept only in-frame beta chains. One record per CDR3 amino acid sequence lists the most common genes and DNA. This sample comprises approximately 700,000 distinct CDR3 sequences, approximately 13% of them detected only once. The ten most abundant clones make up 6.5% to 8.5% of the sample. Sequenced here: PBMCs from blood, sampled 14 to 15 days before vaccination. The receptor source for this set is a man aged 50-59 years who received an inactivated influenza vaccine. Donor details come from another sample of the same person, matched by shared clones.

This chain links TRBV5-5 with TRBJ1-4; 9 bases align to TRBD1. This CDR3 comprises 18 residues. Trimming took 4 bases from V and 7 from J; bases not matched to a gene: 17. CDR1 and CDR2 from the germline V gene are SGHKS and YYEKEE (reference sequence). The CDR3 bases are TGTGCCAGCAGCCCTGGGGTCGGGACAGGGCGGAGGAGTGAAAAACTGTTTTTT. This codes for CASSPGVGTGRRSEKLFF.

This clonotype was detected a few times. The chain is built from TRBV5-1 and TRBJ2-7, with TRBD1 matching 7 bases. Germline CDR1 is SGHRS and CDR2 is YFSETQ. The CDR3 is made up of 15 amino acids. The ends lost 1 base at V and 3 bases at J; junction bases unmatched: 7. The CDR3 sequence: CASSLPTRGFYEQYF. CDR3 DNA sequence: TGCGCCAGCAGCTTGCCCACCAGGGGGTTCTACGAGCAGTACTTC.

This clonotype was detected many times. The V gene is TRBV29-1, the J gene TRBJ2-4; unclear D gene. There are 11 residues in the CDR3. Trimming cost V 5 bases and J 7 bases, with 9 bases left between them. Per the germline V gene, CDR1 is SQVTM and CDR2 is ANQGSEA. This CDR3 is CSVPRGNIQYF. The CDR3 coding sequence is TGCAGCGTTCCCAGAGGTAACATTCAGTACTTC.

This clonotype showed up many times. The CDR3 DNA reads as TGTGCCAGCAGCTTATTGGGGACGGCCGACCCCCACGAGCAGTACTTC. Translated: CASSLLGTADPHEQYF. This chain connects TRBV7-9 to TRBJ2-7; D possibly matches TRBD1 or TRBD2 (5 bases each). The CDR3 is 16 residues long. The V gene lost 2 bases and the J gene lost 5 bases, with 19 bases spanning the gap. CDR1 and CDR2 (germline): SEHNR, FQNEAQ (reference sequence).

At least ten counts were recorded for this clonotype. The chain carries TRBV7-2 and TRBJ2-7; 7 bases fit TRBD1. Germline V gives CDR1 SGHTA, CDR2 FQGNSA. The CDR3 is 12 residues long. After removal of 4 bases from V and 6 bases from J, the junction contained 3 bases not matched to a gene. The CDR3 DNA is TGTGCCAGCAGCTCGACAGGGACCGAGCAGTACTTC. Translated, it gives CASSSTGTEQYF.

This chain connects TRBV10-2 to TRBJ2-2, with D tentatively TRBD1 (6 bases). V was cut by 4 bases and J by 1 base, with 10 bases left in between. CDR1 is WSHSY, CDR2 SAAADI, per germline. The CDR3 totals 15 residues. The CDR3 protein is CASSVQQGNTGELFF. The CDR3 DNA sequence: TGCGCCAGCAGTGTACAACAGGGGAACACCGGGGAGCTGTTTTTT.

This clonotype was recorded a few times. This chain connects TRBV7-9 to TRBJ2-2; 13 positions match TRBD2. Germline trimming cut 6 bases from V and 4 bases from J; bases unmatched to any gene: 5. Germline V CDR1 and CDR2: SEHNR, FQNEAQ (reference sequence). CDR3 length equals 16 residues. The chain's CDR3 is CASRETSGGSTGELFF. The CDR3 region has the DNA TGTGCCAGCAGGGAGACTAGCGGGGGGAGCACCGGGGAGCTGTTTTTT.

This clonotype has a handful of counts. The chain combines TRBV11-2 with TRBJ2-1; 8 nucleotides align to TRBD2. Germline CDR1 and CDR2: SGHAT and FQNNGV. V was clipped by 4 bases and J by 2 bases; unmatched bases: 13. This CDR3 contains 18 residues. The CDR3 spells CASSSSETGGPTYNEQFF. The CDR3 DNA follows: TGTGCCAGCAGCTCTTCTGAGACGGGAGGGCCTACCTACAATGAGCAGTTCTTC.

This clonotype has more than one count but fewer than ten. The chain carries TRBV20-1 and TRBJ1-2; D remains unclear. The CDR3 length is 12 residues. In germline, CDR1 is DFQATT, CDR2 SNEGSKA (reference sequence). Trimming took 8 bases from V and 4 from J, leaving 14 bases between them. The CDR3 spells CSPPFGGYGYTF. The CDR3 DNA reads as TGCAGTCCCCCCTTTGGCGGCTATGGCTACACCTTC.

This clonotype was observed a few times. This chain uses TRBV5-1 with TRBJ2-1, with 9 bases identical to TRBD1. Germline-derived CDR1 and CDR2 are SGHRS and YFSETQ. The CDR3 covers 15 residues. With V trimmed by 0 bases and J by 3 bases, 1 base remained unmatched. In DNA form, the CDR3 reads TGCGCCAGCAGCTTGGGACAGGGGGACTACAATGAGCAGTTCTTC. This translates into CASSLGQGDYNEQFF.

This clonotype was counted only a few times. The chain combines TRBV20-1 with TRBJ2-7; 9 bases agree with TRBD2. V was pared by 0 bases and J by 0 bases, with 18 bases of the junction left unmatched. CDR1 is DFQATT and CDR2 is SNEGSKA in the germline V gene (reference sequence). CDR3 size: 20 residues. In nucleotides, the CDR3 is TGCAGTGCTAGAGACTCGAGCGGGGGGCCATTGCCCCGAAACTCCTACGAGCAGTACTTC. Its protein is CSARDSSGGPLPRNSYEQYF.

This clonotype was counted a few times. The V gene is TRBV24-1, the J gene TRBJ2-7; 7 bases agree with TRBD1. The CDR3 sequence is 16 residues long. CDR1 KGHDR and CDR2 SFDVKD come from the germline V gene. V lost 3 bases to trimming and J lost 4 bases; unmatched junction nucleotides: 11. CDR3 sequence: CATSDTTTGQIYEQYF. The CDR3 DNA sequence: TGTGCCACCAGTGATACAACCACGGGACAGATATACGAGCAGTACTTC.

V usage is TRBV7-9 and J usage is TRBJ2-2; no firm D call. V gave up 5 bases and J gave up 3 bases, with 10 bases separating them. The CDR3 runs 14 residues. Germline assignment: CDR1 SEHNR and CDR2 FQNEAQ (reference sequence). The CDR3 loop is CASSPRSYTGELFF. The CDR3 DNA reads as TGTGCCAGCAGCCCCCGCAGTTACACCGGGGAGCTGTTTTTT.

V and J are TRBV10-1 and TRBJ2-4; the D gene could be TRBD1 or TRBD2 (6 bases each). Trimming left V 2 bases short and J 0 bases short, with 17 bases between. Germline values: CDR1 WNHNN, CDR2 SYGVQD (reference sequence). The CDR3 is 18 residues long. CDR3 in amino acids: CASSEPMIRGLAKNIQYF. CDR3 nucleotides: TGCGCCAGCAGTGAGCCCATGATCAGGGGACTAGCCAAAAACATTCAGTACTTC.

J is TRBJ2-7 and V is TRBV10-3; D perhaps matches TRBD1 (6 bases). The ends were cut back, 5 bases at V and 4 bases at J, with 9 bases in the middle. Germline values: CDR1 ENHRY, CDR2 SYGVKD. The length of the CDR3 is 12 residues. CDR3 in amino acids: CAISTGQYEQYF. The CDR3 DNA sequence: TGTGCCATCAGTACCGGACAGTACGAGCAGTACTTC.